These 24 T cell receptor beta chains were all obtained from the same sample, sequenced in a study of identical twins. TCRdb recomputed calls from the 5' RACE reads with MiXCR, one row per CDR3 protein. The sample contains roughly 260,000 distinct CDR3 sequences, around 15% of which appear only once. Sequencing was carried out using memory (CD45RO+) T cells sorted from blood. The receptors here all came from a woman younger than 30 in good health.

This clonotype came up a few times. The chain has TRBV30 and TRBJ2-1, with 10 nucleotides matching TRBD2. CDR1 and CDR2 (germline): GTSNPN, SVGIG (reference sequence). The CDR3 loop spans 15 amino acids. The J segment lost 9 bases and the V segment lost 2 bases, leaving 10 bases of the junction unmatched. Written as DNA, the CDR3 is TGTGCCTGGAGTTACCTAGCGGGAGCCCCCGCTGAGCAGTTCTTC. Protein product: CAWSYLAGAPAEQFF.

This clonotype has only a few counts. The V gene is TRBV18, the J gene TRBJ1-1, with D perhaps TRBD1 (6 bases). The CDR3 spans 18 residues. Trimming pared 2 bases from V and 3 bases from J, leaving 22 bases between. Per the germline V gene, CDR1 is KGHSH and CDR2 is LQKENI. The CDR3 sequence: CASSPFLTGPGEDTEAFF. The CDR3 bases are TGTGCCAGCTCACCATTCTTGACAGGTCCAGGTGAGGACACTGAAGCTTTCTTT. The variable domain in full, completed from reference TRBV18 and TRBJ1-1, reads NAGVMQNPRHLVRRRGQEARLRCSPMKGHSHVYWYRQLPEEGLKFMVYLQKENIIDESGMPKERFSAEFPKEGPSILRIQQVVRGDSAAYFCASSPFLTGPGEDTEAFFGQGTRLTVV.

This clonotype was seen only a few times. The chain uses TRBV9 and TRBJ2-3; no clear D gene. The CDR3 length is 14 residues. Trimming took off 2 bases at V and 2 bases at J, with 9 bases between the two ends. Germline V gives CDR1 SGDLS, CDR2 YYNGEE. CDR3 residues: CASSVAVNTDTQYF. The CDR3 DNA is TGTGCCAGCAGCGTGGCAGTGAACACAGATACGCAGTATTTT.

This clonotype was detected only a few times. The chain joins TRBV6-2 or TRBV6-3 to TRBJ2-1; 8 bases line up with TRBD2. Trimming cost V 8 bases and J 7 bases; bases outside gene matches: 16. The CDR3 length is 16 residues. Germline-derived CDR1 and CDR2 are MNHEY and SVGEGT. The CDR3 DNA sequence: TGTGCCAGCCACCCCCGGGGCGGGAGGCCCAGGAATGAGCAGTTCTTC. Protein sequence: CASHPRGGRPRNEQFF.

The V gene is TRBV20-1, the J gene TRBJ2-3; 8 bases map to TRBD2. This CDR3 has 15 amino acids. J gave up 2 bases and V 6 bases, and 10 bases lay outside the gene matches. CDR1 is DFQATT, CDR2 SNEGSKA, per germline (reference sequence). The DNA for the CDR3 is TGCAGTGCCCCGGCAGCTAGCGGGCACACAGATACGCAGTATTTT. Its protein is CSAPAASGHTDTQYF.

This clonotype was picked up a small number of times. V is TRBV5-6 and J is TRBJ2-7, with a tentative D call TRBD2 (6 bases). Trimming removed 3 bases from V and 5 bases from J, with 15 bases in between. The CDR3 spans 14 residues. Germline V gene data show CDR1 as SGHDT and CDR2 as YYEEEE. The DNA of the CDR3 is TGTGCCAGCAGCTACGTCGGAGGGATGAACGAGCAGTACTTC. Amino acids: CASSYVGGMNEQYF.

Ten or more counts support this clonotype. V gene TRBV20-1 combines with J gene TRBJ2-3; tentatively, D is TRBD1 (6 bases). The CDR3 is 15 amino acids. V lost 0 bases and J lost 2, with 12 bases in between. Germline CDR1 DFQATT, CDR2 SNEGSKA (reference sequence). CDR3 nucleotides: TGCAGTGCTAGAGATAAACGGGACATCACAGATACGCAGTATTTT. Translation gives CSARDKRDITDTQYF.

This chain connects TRBV12-3 or TRBV12-4 to TRBJ1-1, with D maybe TRBD1 (6 bases). The CDR3 is 16 amino acids. With 5 bases removed from V and 2 bases from J, the gap between germline ends came to 18 bases. CDR3 nucleotides: TGTGCCAGCAGTACTCGCCTAGGACAGAGAAACACTGAAGCTTTCTTT. Its translation: CASSTRLGQRNTEAFF.

V and J are TRBV5-1 and TRBJ2-5, with 9 bases fitting TRBD1. V was clipped by 4 bases and J by 7 bases; unmatched bases: 8. Per germline, CDR1 SGHRS and CDR2 YFSETQ. The CDR3 is 14 residues long. For the CDR3, the DNA is TGCGCCAGCAGCAACGAACAGGGGGCATGGACCCAGTACTTC. This gives the protein CASSNEQGAWTQYF. Supplemented by reference TRBV5-1 and TRBJ2-5, the full variable domain reads KAGVTQTPRYLIKTRGQQVTLSCSPISGHRSVSWYQQTPGQGLQFLFEYFSETQRNKGNFPGRFSGRQFSNSRSEMNVSTLELGDSALYLCASSNEQGAWTQYFGPGTRLLVL.

CDR3 nucleotides: TGTGCCAGCAGCGTAGAGTCGGTGAACACTGAAGCTTTCTTT. Amino acid sequence: CASSVESVNTEAFF. The chain couples TRBV9 to TRBJ1-1; D gene ambiguous. CDR1 SGDLS and CDR2 YYNGEE come from the germline V gene. V was cut by 0 bases and J by 0 bases, with 6 bases left in between. The CDR3 extends over 14 amino acids. The whole variable domain, filled in from reference TRBV9 and TRBJ1-1, reads DSGVTQTPKHLITATGQRVTLRCSPRSGDLSVYWYQQSLDQGLQFLIQYYNGEERAKGNILERFSAQQFPDLHSELNLSSLELGDSALYFCASSVESVNTEAFFGQGTRLTVV.

This chain uses TRBV21-1 with TRBJ2-1; the table calls TRBD2, which could not be checked here. TRBV21-1 is a documented pseudogene. This CDR3 has 11 residues. The DNA for the CDR3 is TGTGCCAGCAGCGGGACCGGGACTGCTCCCTTC. Its protein product is CASSGTGTAPF.

This clonotype was observed a handful of times. The chain has TRBV5-6 and TRBJ2-2; D remains ambiguous. Trimming took off 2 bases at V and 0 bases at J, with 11 bases between the two ends. The CDR3 sequence is 16 residues long. Germline V CDR1 and CDR2: SGHDT, YYEEEE. The CDR3 sequence is CASSFLGRTNTGELFF. CDR3 DNA sequence: TGTGCCAGCAGCTTTTTGGGCAGGACGAACACCGGGGAGCTGTTTTTT.

A few counts support this clonotype. The gene calls are TRBV12-3 or TRBV12-4 and TRBJ2-5; D uncertain. V was trimmed by 6 bases and J by 5 bases, leaving 10 bases between them. The CDR3 covers 12 residues. In nucleotides, the CDR3 is TGTGCCAGCAGCCAACGTCGGGAGACCCAGTACTTC. This codes for CASSQRRETQYF.

This clonotype was detected only a few times. J is TRBJ2-3 and V is TRBV20-1; 14 nucleotides align to TRBD2. Germline loops: CDR1 DFQATT, CDR2 SNEGSKA (reference sequence). J was trimmed by 6 bases and V by 1 base; bases with no gene match: 6. CDR3 size: 16 residues. CDR3 coding DNA: TGCAGTGCTAGAGGGGGGACTAGCGGGGGACGGGATACGCAGTATTTT. Encoded protein: CSARGGTSGGRDTQYF.

V and J are TRBV12-3 or TRBV12-4 and TRBJ2-1; maybe TRBD2 (7 bases). This CDR3 contains 17 residues. The germline V and J ends were trimmed by 0 bases and 9 bases, with 21 bases remaining between them. Here the CDR3 reads CASSLALGGALPSEQFF. CDR3 coding DNA: TGTGCCAGCAGTTTAGCGCTGGGGGGGGCCCTGCCCAGTGAGCAGTTCTTC.

This chain links TRBV6-4 with TRBJ1-2, with D unclear. V lost 4 bases to trimming and J lost 2 bases, with 11 bases between them. The CDR3 consists of 14 residues. Germline assignment: CDR1 MRHNA and CDR2 SNTAGT. The chain's CDR3 is CASSADGMNYGYTF. CDR3 coding DNA: TGTGCCAGCAGTGCCGACGGGATGAACTATGGCTACACCTTC.

As for this clonotype: Its ends do not fully match the called genes, so a read error is possible. The chain is built from TRBV5-1 and TRBJ1-2, with D tentatively TRBD1 (6 bases). The CDR3 is 14 amino acids. The V gene's germline CDR1 is SGHRS and CDR2 YFSETQ. The CDR3 DNA sequence: TGCACCAGCAGCTTGGCCCAGGGGACCTATGGCTACACCTTC. The encoded protein is CTSSLAQGTYGYTF.

The table lists this clonotype with a few counts. The gene calls are TRBV3-1 and TRBJ2-1; D call uncertain. V was cut by 0 bases and J by 9 bases, with 9 bases left in between. Germline V gene data show CDR1 as LGHDT and CDR2 as YNNKEL (reference sequence). The CDR3 runs to 13 residues. In nucleotides, the CDR3 is TGTGCCAGCAGCCAAGAGCTAGTTGGTGAGCAGTTCTTC. Amino acid sequence: CASSQELVGEQFF.

This rearrangement joins TRBV7-9 to TRBJ2-2; D call uncertain. CDR3 size: 15 residues. The germline V gene has CDR1 SEHNR and CDR2 FQNEAQ (reference sequence). V was shortened by 1 base and J by 5 bases, with 11 bases between the two germline ends. This CDR3 is CASSLEGARTGELFF. In DNA form, the CDR3 reads TGTGCCAGCAGCTTAGAAGGTGCCCGAACCGGGGAGCTGTTTTTT.

This clonotype came up many times. The chain combines TRBV24-1 with TRBJ2-1; 8 bases map to TRBD2. This CDR3 region has 14 residues. Germline-derived CDR1 and CDR2 are KGHDR and SFDVKD. The junction had 9 bases not matched to a gene; V was cut back by 3 bases and J by 12 bases. The CDR3 loop reads CATSDGTRVLGQFF. CDR3 DNA sequence: TGTGCCACCAGTGATGGGACTAGGGTATTAGGGCAGTTCTTC.

This clonotype was observed a handful of times. The chain carries TRBV11-2 and TRBJ2-1; D not certain. Trimming stripped 2 bases from V and 12 bases from J, with 11 bases between. The CDR3 contains 12 residues. The V gene's germline CDR1 is SGHAT and CDR2 FQNNGV. The CDR3 loop reads CASSLLIYRQFF. As DNA, the CDR3 is TGTGCCAGCAGCTTATTAATCTATCGGCAGTTCTTC.

Many counts were recorded for this clonotype. The chain couples TRBV12-3 or TRBV12-4 to TRBJ2-1, with 9 bases fitting TRBD2. The CDR3 loop spans 17 amino acids. J lost 4 bases, V lost 5 bases, and 12 bases had no gene match. CDR3 in DNA: TGTGCCAGCAGTCCGGAAGGGGGAGCGGGGGGATACAATGAGCAGTTCTTC. Protein product: CASSPEGGAGGYNEQFF.

Worth noting for this clonotype: A read error may account for a junction end that differs from germline. The V gene is TRBV5-6, the J gene TRBJ2-2; D ambiguous. Germline CDR1 SGHDT, CDR2 YYEEEE. The CDR3 has 14 residues. The CDR3 region has the DNA TGTGCCAGCAGTTTGGATAGAAGGACCGGGGAGCTGTTTTTT. Translated, it gives CASSLDRRTGELFF. Complete variable domain (other parts from reference TRBV5-6 and TRBJ2-2): DAGVTQSPTHLIKTRGQQVTLRCSPKSGHDTVSWYQQALGQGPQFIFQYYEEEERQRGNFPDRFSGHQFPNYSSELNVNALLLGDSALYLCASSLDRRTGELFFGEGSRLTVL.

The chain carries TRBV7-9 and TRBJ2-5; D remains ambiguous. The CDR3 loop spans 13 amino acids. Germline assignment: CDR1 SEHNR and CDR2 FQNEAQ (reference sequence). Trimming took 4 bases from V and 4 from J, leaving 10 bases between them. CDR3 bases: TGTGCCAGCAGCTCCCAAAGCGTAGAGACCCAGTACTTC. Translated: CASSSQSVETQYF. The whole variable domain, remainder taken from reference TRBV7-9 and TRBJ2-5, is DTGVSQNPRHKITKRGQNVTFRCDPISEHNRLYWYRQTLGQGPEFLTYFQNEAQLEKSRLLSDRFSAERPKGSFSTLEIQRTEQGDSAMYLCASSSQSVETQYFGPGTRLLVL.